Listed here is a single TCR beta chain. This record comes from a study of CD8 T cells in Susac syndrome. The CDR3 has 15 residues. Trimming at V came to 4 bases and at J to 8 bases, leaving 12 bases not matched to a gene. In germline, CDR1 is SGDLS, CDR2 YYNGEE. The authors reverse transcribed roughly 0.5 to 1 ug RNA with random hexamers. By means of immunoSEQ multiplex PCR, TCR beta CDR3 spanning 54 Vbeta and 13 Jbeta underwent amplification. MiXCR was run by TCRdb on the immunoSEQ multiplex PCR reads, yielding one entry per CDR3 protein. This table holds roughly 140,000 distinct CDR3 sequences, approximately 94% found once.

This receptor was taken from a human donor with multiple sclerosis. This chain links TRBV9 with TRBJ2-7, with 10 bases that match TRBD1. Sequences were obtained from CD8+ T cells from PBMCs. As DNA, the CDR3 is TGTGCCAGCAGCCCTCTGGGACAGGGGCTGGAAAAGCAGTACTTC. Protein: CASSPLGQGLEKQYF. The complete variable domain, with remaining parts taken from reference TRBV9 and TRBJ2-7, reads DSGVTQTPKHLITATGQRVTLRCSPRSGDLSVYWYQQSLDQGLQFLIQYYNGEERAKGNILERFSAQQFPDLHSELNLSSLELGDSALYFCASSPLGQGLEKQYFGPGTRLTVT.